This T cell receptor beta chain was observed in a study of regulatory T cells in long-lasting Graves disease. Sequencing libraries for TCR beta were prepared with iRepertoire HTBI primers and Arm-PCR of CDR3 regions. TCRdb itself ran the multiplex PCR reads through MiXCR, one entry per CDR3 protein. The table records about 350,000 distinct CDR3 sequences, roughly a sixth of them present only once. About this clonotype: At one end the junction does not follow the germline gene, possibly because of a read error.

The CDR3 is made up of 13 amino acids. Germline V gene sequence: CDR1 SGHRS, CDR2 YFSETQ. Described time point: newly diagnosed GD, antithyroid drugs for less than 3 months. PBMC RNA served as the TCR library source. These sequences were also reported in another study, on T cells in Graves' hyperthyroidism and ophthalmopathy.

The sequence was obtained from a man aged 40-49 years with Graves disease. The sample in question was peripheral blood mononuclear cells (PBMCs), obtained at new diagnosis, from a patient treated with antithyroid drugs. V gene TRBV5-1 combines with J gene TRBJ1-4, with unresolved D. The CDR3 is CPSSESIGEKLFF. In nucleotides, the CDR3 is TGCCCCAGCAGCGAGTCCATTGGGGAAAAACTGTTTTTT.